This TCR beta chain was identified during a study of control samples from healthy donors and cancer patients (dated by TCRdb to the early 2020s). Receptors were amplified or captured by the immunoSEQ multiplex PCR assay. Imported from immuneACCESS, the table was reduced by TCRdb to in-frame sequences with V and J called. These copies leave out some clones; in studies compared against another copy, an unresolved V gene accounts for under half, and the cause of the remainder is not known. Within this sample are around 100,000 clones, with 75% to 90% of them counted one time only. 19% of the sample is held by the ten biggest clonotypes. The count of this clone is one. The antigen it recognizes is unknown. No much larger clone exists at a distance of one base, and base qualities are not known. From the cysteine through the phenylalanine, the CDR3 covers 16 amino acids. This entry keeps only the CDR3 DNA: 48 bases, framed from base 1. Germline trimming: 4 bases from V, 3 bases from J; junction bases outside gene matches: 7. Taken from the germline V gene, the CDR1 and CDR2 loops are SGHRS and YFSETQ.

The TCR comes from a man aged 55 to 70 with lung cancer. The sample comprised PBMCs. Rearrangement joined TRBV5-1 to TRBJ1-4, and TRBD1 matches 9 of the central bases. The CDR3 has the sequence CASSTGQGPPNEKLFF. DNA sequence: TGCGCCAGCAGCACGGGACAGGGCCCACCTAATGAAAAACTGTTTTTT.